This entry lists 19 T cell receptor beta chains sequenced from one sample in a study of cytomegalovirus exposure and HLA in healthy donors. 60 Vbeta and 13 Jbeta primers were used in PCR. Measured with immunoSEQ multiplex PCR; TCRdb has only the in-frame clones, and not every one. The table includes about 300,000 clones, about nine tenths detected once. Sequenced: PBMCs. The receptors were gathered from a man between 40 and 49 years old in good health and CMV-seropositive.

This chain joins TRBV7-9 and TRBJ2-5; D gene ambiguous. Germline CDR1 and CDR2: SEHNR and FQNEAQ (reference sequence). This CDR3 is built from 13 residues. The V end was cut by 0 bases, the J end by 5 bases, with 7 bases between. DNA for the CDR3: TGTGCCAGCAGCTTAGCTCAGTGGGAGACCCAGTACTTC. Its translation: CASSLAQWETQYF.

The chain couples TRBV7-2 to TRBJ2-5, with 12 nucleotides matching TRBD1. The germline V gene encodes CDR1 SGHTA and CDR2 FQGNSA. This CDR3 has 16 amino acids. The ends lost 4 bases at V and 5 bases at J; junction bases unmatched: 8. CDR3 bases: TGTGCCAGCAGCTCGGAGGGACAGGGGGCGAGGGAGACCCAGTACTTC. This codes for CASSSEGQGARETQYF.

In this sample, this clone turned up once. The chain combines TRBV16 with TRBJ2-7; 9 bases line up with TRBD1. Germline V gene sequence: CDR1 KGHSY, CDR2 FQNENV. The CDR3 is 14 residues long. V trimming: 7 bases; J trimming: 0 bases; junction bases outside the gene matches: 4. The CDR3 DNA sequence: TGTGCCAGCATGGGACAGGGTAGCTCCTACGAGCAGTACTTC. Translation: CASMGQGSSYEQYF.

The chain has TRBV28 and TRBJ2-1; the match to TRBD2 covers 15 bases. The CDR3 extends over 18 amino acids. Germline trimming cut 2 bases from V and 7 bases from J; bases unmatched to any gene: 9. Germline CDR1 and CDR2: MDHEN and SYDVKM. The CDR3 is CASSLIPGLAGGGNEQFF. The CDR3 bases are TGTGCCAGCAGTTTAATCCCGGGACTAGCGGGAGGCGGGAATGAGCAGTTCTTC.

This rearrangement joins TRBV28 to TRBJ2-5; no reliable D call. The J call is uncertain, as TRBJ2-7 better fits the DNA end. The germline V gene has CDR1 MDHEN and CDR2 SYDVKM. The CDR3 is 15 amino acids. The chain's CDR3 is CASRTAAPSSYEQYF. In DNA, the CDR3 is TGTGCCAGCAGGACCGCGGCGCCCAGCTCCTACGAGCAGTACTTC.

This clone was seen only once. CDR3 in DNA: TGTGCCAGCAGTGAAGGAGGGTCCGTCAGCTACGAGCAGTACTTC. The encoded protein is CASSEGGSVSYEQYF. The rearrangement joins TRBV6-1 to TRBJ2-7; D perhaps matches TRBD2 (5 bases). Germline values: CDR1 MNHNS, CDR2 SASEGT. V gave up 1 base and J gave up 3 bases, with 13 bases separating them. This CDR3 contains 15 residues.

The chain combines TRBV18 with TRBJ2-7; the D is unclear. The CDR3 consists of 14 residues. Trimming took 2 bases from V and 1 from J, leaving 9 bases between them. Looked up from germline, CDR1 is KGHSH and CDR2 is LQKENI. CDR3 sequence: CASSPIDGSYEQYF. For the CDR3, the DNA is TGTGCCAGCTCACCAATCGACGGGTCCTACGAGCAGTACTTC.

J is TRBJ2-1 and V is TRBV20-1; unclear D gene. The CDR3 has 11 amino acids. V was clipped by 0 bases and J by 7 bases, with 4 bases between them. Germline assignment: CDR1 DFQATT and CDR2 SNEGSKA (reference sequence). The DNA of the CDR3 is TGCAGTGCTAGAGACGGGAATGAGCAGTTCTTC. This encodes CSARDGNEQFF.

CDR3 coding DNA: TGTGCCAGCTGTGTAGCGGGAGGGCCTTCCTACGAGCAGTACTTC. It specifies CASCVAGGPSYEQYF. The V gene is TRBV18, the J gene TRBJ2-7; 11 positions match TRBD2. V lost 7 bases to trimming and J lost 1 base; unmatched junction nucleotides: 6. Germline V gene data show CDR1 as KGHSH and CDR2 as LQKENI. CDR3 length: 15 residues.

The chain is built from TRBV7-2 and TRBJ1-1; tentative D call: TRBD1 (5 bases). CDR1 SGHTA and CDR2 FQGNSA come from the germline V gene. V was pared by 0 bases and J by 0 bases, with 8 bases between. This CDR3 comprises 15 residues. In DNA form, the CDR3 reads TGTGCCAGCAGCTTAGCAAGGGGAATGAACACTGAAGCTTTCTTT. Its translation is CASSLARGMNTEAFF.

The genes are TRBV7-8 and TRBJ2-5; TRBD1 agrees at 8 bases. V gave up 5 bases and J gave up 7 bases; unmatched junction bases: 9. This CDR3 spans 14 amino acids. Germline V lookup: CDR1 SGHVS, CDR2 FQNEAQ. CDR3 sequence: CASSVDRGGGTQYF. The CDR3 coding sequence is TGTGCCAGCAGCGTAGACAGGGGCGGCGGGACCCAGTACTTC.

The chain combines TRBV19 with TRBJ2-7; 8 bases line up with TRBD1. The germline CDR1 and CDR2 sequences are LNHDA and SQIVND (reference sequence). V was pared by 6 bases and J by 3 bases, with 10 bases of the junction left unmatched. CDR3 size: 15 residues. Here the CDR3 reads CASRHQGAKDYEQYF. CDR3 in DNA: TGTGCCAGTAGGCATCAGGGGGCTAAGGACTACGAGCAGTACTTC.

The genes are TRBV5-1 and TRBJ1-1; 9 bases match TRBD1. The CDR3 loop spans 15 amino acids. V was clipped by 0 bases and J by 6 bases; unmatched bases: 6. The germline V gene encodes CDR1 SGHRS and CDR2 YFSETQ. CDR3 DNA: TGCGCCAGCAGCTTGGCCGCAGGGACAGGGCCTGAAGCTTTCTTT. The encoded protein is CASSLAAGTGPEAFF.

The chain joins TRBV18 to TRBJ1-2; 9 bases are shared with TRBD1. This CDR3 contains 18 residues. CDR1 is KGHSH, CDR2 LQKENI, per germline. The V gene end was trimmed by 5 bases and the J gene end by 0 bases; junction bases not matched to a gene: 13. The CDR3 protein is CASSSIPGTGYANYGYTF. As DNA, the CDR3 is TGTGCCAGCTCATCAATTCCCGGGACAGGGTATGCTAACTATGGCTACACCTTC.

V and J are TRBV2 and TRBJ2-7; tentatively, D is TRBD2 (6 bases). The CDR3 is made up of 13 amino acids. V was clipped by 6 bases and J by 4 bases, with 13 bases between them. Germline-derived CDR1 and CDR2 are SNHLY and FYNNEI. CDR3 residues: CASSSGLPYEQYF. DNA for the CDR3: TGTGCCAGCAGCTCGGGACTTCCATACGAGCAGTACTTC.

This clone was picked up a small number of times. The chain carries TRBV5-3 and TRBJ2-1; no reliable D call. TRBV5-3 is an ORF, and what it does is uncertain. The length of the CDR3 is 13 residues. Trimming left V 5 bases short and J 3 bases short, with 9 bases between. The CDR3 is CARSRSYYNEQFF. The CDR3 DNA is TGTGCCAGAAGTCGGAGCTACTACAATGAGCAGTTCTTC.

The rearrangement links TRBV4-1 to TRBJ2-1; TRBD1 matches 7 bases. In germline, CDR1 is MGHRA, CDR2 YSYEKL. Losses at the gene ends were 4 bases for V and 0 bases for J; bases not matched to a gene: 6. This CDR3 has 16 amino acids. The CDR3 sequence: CASSRPGQSSYNEQFF. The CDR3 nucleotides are TGCGCCAGCAGCCGGCCGGGACAGAGCTCCTACAATGAGCAGTTCTTC.

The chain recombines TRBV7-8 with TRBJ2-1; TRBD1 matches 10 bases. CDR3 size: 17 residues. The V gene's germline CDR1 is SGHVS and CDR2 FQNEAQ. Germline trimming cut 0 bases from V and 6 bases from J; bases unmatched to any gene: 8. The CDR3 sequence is CASSLAPGQGPSNEQFF. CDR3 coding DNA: TGTGCCAGCAGCTTAGCGCCGGGACAGGGGCCATCCAATGAGCAGTTCTTC.

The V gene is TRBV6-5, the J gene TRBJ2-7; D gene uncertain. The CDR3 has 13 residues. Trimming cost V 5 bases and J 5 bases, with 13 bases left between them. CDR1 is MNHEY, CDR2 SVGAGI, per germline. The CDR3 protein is CASSTLLTHEQYF. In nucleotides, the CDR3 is TGTGCCAGCAGTACCCTTCTAACCCACGAGCAGTACTTC.